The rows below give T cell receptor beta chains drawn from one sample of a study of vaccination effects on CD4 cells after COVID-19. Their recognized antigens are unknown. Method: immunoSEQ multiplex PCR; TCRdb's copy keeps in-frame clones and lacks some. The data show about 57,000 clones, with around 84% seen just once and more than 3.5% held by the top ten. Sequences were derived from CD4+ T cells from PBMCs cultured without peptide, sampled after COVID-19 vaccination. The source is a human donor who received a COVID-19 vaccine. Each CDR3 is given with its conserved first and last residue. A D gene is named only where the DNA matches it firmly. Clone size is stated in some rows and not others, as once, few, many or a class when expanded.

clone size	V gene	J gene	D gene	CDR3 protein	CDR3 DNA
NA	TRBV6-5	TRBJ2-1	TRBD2	CASSYALAGGREQFF	TGTGCCAGCAGTTACGCACTAGCGGGGGGGCGAGAGCAGTTCTTC
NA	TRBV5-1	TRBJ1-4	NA	CASSPVSGASFEKLFF	TGCGCCAGCAGCCCTGTCTCGGGGGCATCGTTTGAAAAACTGTTTTTT
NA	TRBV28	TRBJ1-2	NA	CASSPIAGGFGF	TGTGCCAGCAGTCCAATCGCGGGGGGATTCGGCTTC
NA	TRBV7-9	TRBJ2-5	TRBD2	CASSLGRLAGKETQYF	TGTGCCAGCAGCTTAGGGCGGCTAGCGGGGAAAGAGACCCAGTACTTC
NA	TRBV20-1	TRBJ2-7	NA	CSASGLGSPYEQYF	TGCAGTGCTAGTGGACTGGGCAGCCCCTACGAGCAGTACTTC
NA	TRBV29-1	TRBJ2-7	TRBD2	CSVQVSGRSYEQYF	TGCAGCGTGCAGGTTAGCGGGAGGAGCTACGAGCAGTACTTC
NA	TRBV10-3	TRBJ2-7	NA	CAISERSYEQYF	TGTGCCATCAGTGAGCGGAGTTACGAGCAGTACTTC
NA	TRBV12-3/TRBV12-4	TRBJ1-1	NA	CASSFPGRTEAFF	TGTGCCAGCAGTTTCCCGGGAAGAACTGAAGCTTTCTTT
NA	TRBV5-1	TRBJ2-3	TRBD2	CASSLARTSGGPRSDTQYF	TGCGCCAGCAGCTTGGCCCGTACTAGCGGGGGCCCGCGTTCAGATACGCAGTATTTT
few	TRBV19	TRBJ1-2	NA	CASTPIGGGDYGYTF	TGTGCCAGTACACCGATTGGGGGTGGCGACTATGGCTACACCTTC
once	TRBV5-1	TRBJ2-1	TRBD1	CASSLEGQRTNEQFF	TGCGCCAGCAGCTTGGAGGGACAGCGTACCAATGAGCAGTTCTTC
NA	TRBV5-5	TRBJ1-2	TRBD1	CASSLDRFYTF	TGTGCCAGCAGCCTGGACAGGTTCTACACCTTC
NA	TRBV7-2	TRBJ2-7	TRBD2	CASSLAAGTSGSSYEQYF	TGTGCCAGCAGCTTAGCGGCCGGGACTAGCGGGAGCTCCTACGAGCAGTACTTC
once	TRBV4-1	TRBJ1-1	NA	CASSPSGLMNTEAFF	TGCGCCAGCAGCCCCTCCGGACTGATGAACACTGAAGCTTTCTTT
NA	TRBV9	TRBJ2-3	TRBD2	CASSPGGSSTDTQYF	TGTGCCAGCAGCCCGGGGGGGTCTAGCACAGATACGCAGTATTTT
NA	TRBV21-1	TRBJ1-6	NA	CASSPPPLHF	TGTGCCAGCAGCCCCCCACCCCTCCACTTT
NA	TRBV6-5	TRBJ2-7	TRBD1	CASRSGTGGHEQYF	TGTGCCAGCCGGTCCGGGACAGGGGGGCACGAGCAGTACTTC
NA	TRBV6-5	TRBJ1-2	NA	CASKAGRYGYTF	TGTGCCAGCAAAGCAGGAAGGTATGGCTACACCTTC
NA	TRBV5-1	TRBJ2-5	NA	CASSLGSGRETQYF	TGCGCCAGCAGCTTGGGATCGGGGAGAGAGACCCAGTACTTC
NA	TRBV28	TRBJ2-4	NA	CASRGGIKNIQYF	TGTGCCAGCAGAGGCGGGATTAAAAACATTCAGTACTTC
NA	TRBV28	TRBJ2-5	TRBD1	CASSGGQGETQYF	TGTGCCAGCAGTGGCGGACAGGGGGAGACCCAGTACTTC
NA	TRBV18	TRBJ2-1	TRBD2	CASSPPLADYNEQFF	TGTGCCAGCTCACCACCCCTAGCGGACTACAATGAGCAGTTCTTC
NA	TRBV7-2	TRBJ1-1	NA	CASGGAGDTEAFF	TGTGCCAGCGGTGGGGCGGGAGACACTGAAGCTTTCTTT
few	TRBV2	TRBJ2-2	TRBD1	CASGTRQGTGELFF	TGTGCCAGCGGAACGAGACAGGGGACCGGGGAGCTGTTTTTT
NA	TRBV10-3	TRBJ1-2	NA	CAIHGGENGYTF	TGTGCCATCCACGGTGGGGAAAATGGCTACACCTTC
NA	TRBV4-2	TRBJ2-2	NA	CASSQGAAAGTGELFF	TGTGCCAGCAGCCAAGGAGCAGCGGCGGGCACCGGGGAGCTGTTTTTT
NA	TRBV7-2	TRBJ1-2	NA	CASSSTQGYGYTF	TGTGCCAGCAGCTCAACACAGGGTTATGGCTACACCTTC
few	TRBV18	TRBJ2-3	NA	CASSPPTAASTDTQYF	TGTGCCAGCTCACCACCCACGGCAGCTAGCACAGATACGCAGTATTTT
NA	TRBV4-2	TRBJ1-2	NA	CASSQGGKDYGYTF	TGTGCCAGCAGCCAAGGGGGAAAGGACTATGGCTACACCTTC
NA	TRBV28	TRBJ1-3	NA	CASSLPGVRGNTIYF	TGTGCCAGCAGTTTACCAGGGGTCCGCGGAAACACCATATATTTT
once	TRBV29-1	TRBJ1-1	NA	CSVGPVNTEAFF	TGCAGCGTTGGCCCAGTGAACACTGAAGCTTTCTTT
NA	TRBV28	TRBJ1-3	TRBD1	CASSVTGEPTGNTIYF	TGTGCCAGCAGTGTGACAGGGGAGCCAACTGGAAACACCATATATTTT
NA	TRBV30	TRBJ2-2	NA	CAWKADYTGELFF	TGTGCCTGGAAGGCCGACTACACCGGGGAGCTGTTTTTT
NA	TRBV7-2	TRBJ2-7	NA	CASSLGDGGLYEQYF	TGTGCCAGCAGCTTAGGTGATGGTGGGCTTTACGAGCAGTACTTC
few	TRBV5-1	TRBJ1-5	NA	CASSPEGSNQPQHF	TGCGCCAGCAGCCCGGAGGGTAGCAATCAGCCCCAGCATTTT
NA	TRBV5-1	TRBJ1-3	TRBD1	CASSIGTVSSGNTIYF	TGCGCCAGCAGCATAGGGACAGTCAGCTCTGGAAACACCATATATTTT
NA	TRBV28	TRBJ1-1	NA	CASSGTPITEAFF	TGTGCCAGCAGTGGGACTCCCATCACTGAAGCTTTCTTT
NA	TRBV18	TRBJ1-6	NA	CASSPGLQEGNSPLHF	TGTGCCAGCTCACCCGGATTACAGGAGGGTAATTCACCCCTCCACTTT
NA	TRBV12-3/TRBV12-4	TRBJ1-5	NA	CASSFSNQPQHF	TGTGCCAGCAGTTTCTCCAATCAGCCCCAGCATTTT